This T cell receptor (beta chain) was captured by sequencing in a study of cytomegalovirus exposure and HLA in healthy donors. The CDR3 covers 14 residues. Germline loops: CDR1 MNHNS, CDR2 SASEGT. V was pared by 1 base and J by 4 bases, with 10 bases between. This PCR relied on a set of 60 Vbeta primers and 13 Jbeta primers. TCRdb keeps only in-frame clones here, not all; method: immunoSEQ multiplex PCR. The sample has some 200,000 clones; around four fifths are singletons. This receptor was taken from a woman in her sixties in good health and CMV-seropositive. The genes are TRBV6-1 and TRBJ1-1, with D possibly being TRBD1 (5 bases). Sequencing was performed on PBMCs. The DNA for the CDR3 is TGTGCCAGCAGTGAAGGGGGACTGTCCACTGAAGCTTTCTTT. Its translation is CASSEGGLSTEAFF.